Each of the 22 T cell receptor beta chains below was sequenced from the same sample in a study of T cells in Graves' hyperthyroidism and ophthalmopathy. Template material for amplifying TCR beta CDR3 regions consisted of RNA transcripts. During a first-round RT-PCR of the TCR CDR3, the HTBI primer set was used. TCRdb ran MiXCR on the multiplex PCR reads and lists one entry per CDR3 protein. This table has about 360,000 distinct CDR3 sequences, about 13% appearing once. The sequencing input was blood. These receptors were taken from a young woman with Graves' hyperthyroidism.

Turning to this clonotype: A read error may explain this, as a much larger clone is one base away. This chain uses TRBV28 with TRBJ2-1; TRBD1 aligns across 10 bases. With V trimmed by 7 bases and J by 5 bases, 8 bases remained unmatched. This CDR3 contains 15 residues. The germline V gene encodes CDR1 MDHEN and CDR2 SYDVKM. The CDR3 DNA follows: TGTGCCAGCACTGTACCGGGACAGGGGCACAATGAGCAGTTCTTC. Protein product: CASTVPGQGHNEQFF. Full variable domain (outside the CDR3, taken from reference TRBV28 and TRBJ2-1): DVKVTQSSRYLVKRTGEKVFLECVQDMDHENMFWYRQDPGLGLRLIYFSYDVKMKEKGDIPEGYSVSREKKERFSLILESASTNQTSMYLCASTVPGQGHNEQFFGPGTRLTVL.

V is TRBV7-9 and J is TRBJ2-1; D call uncertain. Trimming stripped 8 bases from V and 8 bases from J, with 16 bases between. From germline, CDR1 is SEHNR and CDR2 FQNEAQ (reference sequence). CDR3 length: 13 amino acids. CDR3 sequence reads: CASLGFVIDEQFF. The CDR3 DNA reads as TGTGCCAGCTTGGGATTTGTCATCGATGAGCAGTTCTTC.

This clonotype was counted at least ten times. The V call is TRBV3-1, the J call TRBJ2-4; D remains ambiguous. Germline V gene sequence: CDR1 LGHDT, CDR2 YNNKEL (reference sequence). The CDR3 is made up of 14 amino acids. Deletions cut 0 bases from V and 8 bases from J, with 11 bases between. CDR3 DNA: TGTGCCAGCAGCCAAGATCCCACTTCGGACATTCAGTACTTC. This gives the protein CASSQDPTSDIQYF.

In this sample, this clonotype turned up many times. The chain uses TRBV10-3 and TRBJ2-3; D unresolved. Germline V lookup: CDR1 ENHRY, CDR2 SYGVKD. Trimming stripped 6 bases from V and 3 bases from J, with 7 bases between. CDR3 length: 12 amino acids. The CDR3 DNA sequence: TGTGCCATCAGGGTGGGGACAGATACGCAGTATTTT. Translating gives CAIRVGTDTQYF.

There are a few counts of this clonotype. V and J are TRBV20-1 and TRBJ1-2; no definite D call. This CDR3 is 12 amino acids long. V shed 2 bases and J shed 4 bases, with 8 bases lying between them. The germline gives CDR1 DFQATT, CDR2 SNEGSKA (reference sequence). DNA of the CDR3: TGCAGTGCTAGACGGACGGCCTATGGCTACACCTTC. Protein product: CSARRTAYGYTF.

This clonotype was recorded a few times. This chain joins TRBV4-1 and TRBJ2-7; D unresolved. V lost 0 bases to trimming and J lost 9 bases, with 15 bases between them. CDR1 and CDR2 from the germline V gene are MGHRA and YSYEKL. The CDR3 loop spans 14 amino acids. CDR3 sequence reads: CASSQEGRVELQYF. The CDR3 DNA sequence: TGCGCCAGCAGCCAAGAGGGCAGAGTCGAGTTGCAGTACTTC.

The gene calls are TRBV5-8 and TRBJ2-2, with 9 nucleotides matching TRBD1. The V gene end was trimmed by 1 base and the J gene end by 0 bases; junction bases not matched to a gene: 10. There are 19 residues in the CDR3. The germline CDR1 and CDR2 sequences are SGHTS and YDEGEE. The chain's CDR3 is CASSLWTRTGAANTGELFF. The DNA for the CDR3 is TGTGCCAGCAGCTTGTGGACCCGGACAGGGGCAGCGAACACCGGGGAGCTGTTTTTT.

Concerning this clonotype itself: The CDR3 carries no conserved terminal phenylalanine or tryptophan, so it likely arises from a read error. CDR3 loop: CASSLTSGRLSFNEQFL. The DNA for the CDR3 is TGTGCCAGCAGCTTGACTAGCGGGAGGCTTTCCTTCAATGAGCAGTTCCTC. The V and J genes are TRBV7-2 and TRBJ2-1, with 13 bases lining up with TRBD2. CDR1 is SGHTA, CDR2 FQGNSA, per germline. The CDR3 totals 17 residues.

This chain connects TRBV5-8 to TRBJ2-7; 9 positions agree with TRBD1. CDR1 is SGHTS and CDR2 is YDEGEE in the germline V gene. The CDR3 is made up of 17 amino acids. V was pared by 4 bases and J by 2 bases, with 13 bases of the junction left unmatched. CDR3 amino acids: CASSGTFGTGTAYEQYF. CDR3 in DNA: TGTGCCAGCAGCGGGACCTTCGGGACAGGGACAGCCTACGAGCAGTACTTC.

This clonotype was seen a handful of times. The chain has TRBV20-1 and TRBJ2-7; 7 nucleotides align to TRBD1. V shed 0 bases and J 0 bases; nucleotides not matched to a gene: 2. Germline V gives CDR1 DFQATT, CDR2 SNEGSKA (reference sequence). The CDR3 runs 14 residues. CDR3 region: CSAREGGPSYEQYF. CDR3 in DNA: TGCAGTGCTAGAGAAGGGGGCCCCTCCTACGAGCAGTACTTC.

This clonotype was counted at least ten times. V and J are TRBV6-1 and TRBJ2-5; possibly TRBD2 for D (5 bases). Germline values: CDR1 MNHNS, CDR2 SASEGT. The CDR3 spans 16 residues. Trimming removed 5 bases from V and 1 base from J, with 17 bases in between. As DNA, the CDR3 is TGTGCCAGCAGTCTCCGGGGTAACACCCTCCAAGAGACCCAGTACTTC. As protein: CASSLRGNTLQETQYF.

This clonotype appeared many times. CDR3 sequence (DNA): TGTGCCAGCTCACCACTTCTCGACAGGGAAGAAGGCTACACCTTC. Protein sequence: CASSPLLDREEGYTF. The chain couples TRBV18 to TRBJ1-2; 7 nucleotides agree with TRBD1. Germline lookup yields CDR1 KGHSH and CDR2 LQKENI. After removal of 1 base from V and 8 bases from J, the junction contained 10 bases not matched to a gene. The length of the CDR3 is 15 residues.

This clonotype has at least ten counts. V is TRBV5-1 and J is TRBJ2-7, with D unclear. V gave up 4 bases and J gave up 0 bases, with 17 bases separating them. In germline, CDR1 is SGHRS, CDR2 YFSETQ. The CDR3 covers 16 residues. The CDR3 DNA reads TGCGCCAGCAGCCCGGCTGAGACAATGAGCTCCTACGAGCAGTACTTC. This gives the protein CASSPAETMSSYEQYF.

There are many counts of this clonotype. The chain recombines TRBV18 with TRBJ1-1; perhaps TRBD1 as D (6 bases). The V gene lost 6 bases and the J gene lost 3 bases, with 17 bases spanning the gap. The CDR3 spans 15 residues. The germline gives CDR1 KGHSH, CDR2 LQKENI. CDR3 region: CASSELGGDDTEAFF. The CDR3, as DNA: TGTGCCAGCTCTGAACTTGGGGGCGACGACACTGAAGCTTTCTTT.

CDR3 protein: CSAPGWGHYGYTF. CDR3 DNA: TGCAGTGCCCCTGGATGGGGGCACTATGGCTACACCTTC. The chain links TRBV20-1 to TRBJ1-2; TRBD1 is a possible D gene (6 bases). The CDR3 spans 13 residues. Trimming shortened V by 6 bases and J by 3 bases, and 14 bases separated the two germline ends. Germline values: CDR1 DFQATT, CDR2 SNEGSKA (reference sequence).

V and J are TRBV6-2 or TRBV6-3 and TRBJ2-7; 10 bases line up with TRBD2. J was trimmed by 4 bases and V by 9 bases; bases with no gene match: 6. From germline, CDR1 is MNHEY and CDR2 SVGEGT. The CDR3 length is 13 residues. CDR3 residues: CASRTSGTYEQYF. Here the CDR3 DNA reads TGTGCCAGTAGGACTAGCGGAACGTACGAGCAGTACTTC.

This clonotype appeared many times. The chain recombines TRBV7-3 with TRBJ1-2, with TRBD1 matching 9 bases. J was trimmed by 1 base and V by 0 bases; bases with no gene match: 3. The germline V gene encodes CDR1 SGHTA and CDR2 FQGTGA. The CDR3 is made up of 16 amino acids. CDR3: CASSLTRQGVNYGYTF. The DNA of the CDR3 is TGTGCCAGCAGCTTAACCCGACAGGGGGTTAACTATGGCTACACCTTC. The whole variable domain, filled in from reference TRBV7-3 and TRBJ1-2, reads GAGVSQTPSNKVTEKGKYVELRCDPISGHTALYWYRQSLGQGPEFLIYFQGTGAADDSGLPNDRFFAVRPEGSVSTLKIQRTERGDSAVYLCASSLTRQGVNYGYTFGSGTRLTVV.

CDR3 bases: TGTGCCAGCAGCCCAACCGTCGACCTCTTGGGGACCTACGAGCAGTACTTC. It encodes CASSPTVDLLGTYEQYF. The chain recombines TRBV7-9 with TRBJ2-7; D is unresolved. This CDR3 has 17 amino acids. The germline V gene has CDR1 SEHNR and CDR2 FQNEAQ (reference sequence). Trimming stripped 5 bases from V and 2 bases from J, with 22 bases between.

The chain recombines TRBV28 with TRBJ2-7; 7 nucleotides match TRBD2. The V gene's germline CDR1 is MDHEN and CDR2 SYDVKM. This CDR3 contains 16 residues. The J segment lost 0 bases and the V segment lost 7 bases, leaving 12 bases of the junction unmatched. The CDR3 here is CASNSRGGTTSYEQYF. In nucleotides, the CDR3 is TGTGCCAGCAACTCGAGGGGAGGGACTACCTCCTACGAGCAGTACTTC.

This clonotype came up a few times. The chain employs TRBV7-6 and TRBJ2-1; D perhaps matches TRBD2 (7 bases). From germline, CDR1 is SGHVS and CDR2 FNYEAQ. The CDR3 is made up of 16 amino acids. Trimming stripped 1 base from V and 7 bases from J, with 17 bases between. The DNA for the CDR3 is TGTGCCAGCAGCTTAGAGGCGGGGGCCCCTCATAATGAGCAGTTCTTC. This codes for CASSLEAGAPHNEQFF.

This chain links TRBV28 with TRBJ1-1; D gene ambiguous. V dropped 6 bases and J dropped 3 bases, with 17 bases sitting between them. CDR1 and CDR2 (germline): MDHEN, SYDVKM. The CDR3 has 15 amino acids. The CDR3 protein is CASSFSGRGYTEAFF. The CDR3 DNA follows: TGTGCCAGCAGCTTTAGCGGCCGAGGATACACTGAAGCTTTCTTT.

This clonotype came up many times. The chain uses TRBV28 and TRBJ1-1; possibly TRBD1 for D (6 bases). The CDR3 sequence is 16 residues long. Germline CDR1 is MDHEN and CDR2 is SYDVKM. V was cut by 6 bases and J by 0 bases, with 17 bases left in between. CDR3 in DNA: TGTGCCAGCAGGTCTTCAAAACAGGGCATGAACACTGAAGCTTTCTTT. Amino acid sequence: CASRSSKQGMNTEAFF.